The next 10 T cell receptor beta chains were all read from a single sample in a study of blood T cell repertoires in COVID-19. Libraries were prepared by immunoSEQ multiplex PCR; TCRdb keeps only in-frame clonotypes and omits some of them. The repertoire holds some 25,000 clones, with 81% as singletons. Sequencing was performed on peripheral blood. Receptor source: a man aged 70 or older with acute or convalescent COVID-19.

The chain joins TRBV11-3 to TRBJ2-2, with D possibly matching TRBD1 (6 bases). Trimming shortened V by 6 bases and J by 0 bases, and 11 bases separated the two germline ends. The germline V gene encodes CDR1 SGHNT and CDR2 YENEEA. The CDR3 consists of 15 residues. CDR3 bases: TGTGCCAGCAGTCTAACAGGGCCGAACACCGGGGAGCTGTTTTTT. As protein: CASSLTGPNTGELFF.

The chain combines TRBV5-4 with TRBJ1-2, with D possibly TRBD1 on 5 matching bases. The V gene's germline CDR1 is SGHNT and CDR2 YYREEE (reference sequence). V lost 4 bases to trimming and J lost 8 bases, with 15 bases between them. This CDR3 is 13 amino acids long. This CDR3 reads CASSRGSQYGYTF. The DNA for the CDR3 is TGTGCCAGCAGCAGGGGTTCCCAATACGGCTACACCTTC.

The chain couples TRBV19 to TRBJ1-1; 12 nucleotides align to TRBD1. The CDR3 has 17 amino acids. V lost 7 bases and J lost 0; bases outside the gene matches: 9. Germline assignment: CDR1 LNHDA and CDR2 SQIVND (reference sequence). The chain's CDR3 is CASTIGTGGFLNTEAFF. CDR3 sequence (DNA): TGTGCCAGTACCATAGGGACAGGGGGCTTTTTGAACACTGAAGCTTTCTTT. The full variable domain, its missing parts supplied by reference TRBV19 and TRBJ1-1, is DGGITQSPKYLFRKEGQNVTLSCEQNLNHDAMYWYRQDPGQGLRLIYYSQIVNDFQKGDIAEGYSVSREKKESFPLTVTSAQKNPTAFYLCASTIGTGGFLNTEAFFGQGTRLTVV.

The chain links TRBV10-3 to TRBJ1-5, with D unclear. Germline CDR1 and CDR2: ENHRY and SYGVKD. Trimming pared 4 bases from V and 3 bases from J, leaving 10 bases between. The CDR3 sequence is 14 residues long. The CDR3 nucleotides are TGTGCCATCAGTGCGGGGAGGGACAATCAGCCCCAGCATTTT. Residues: CAISAGRDNQPQHF.

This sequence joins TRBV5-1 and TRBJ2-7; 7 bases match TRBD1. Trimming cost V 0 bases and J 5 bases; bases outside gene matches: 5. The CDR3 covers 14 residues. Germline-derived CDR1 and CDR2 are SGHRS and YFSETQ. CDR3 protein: CASSLEGTANEQYF. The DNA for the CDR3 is TGCGCCAGCAGCTTGGAGGGGACAGCAAACGAGCAGTACTTC.

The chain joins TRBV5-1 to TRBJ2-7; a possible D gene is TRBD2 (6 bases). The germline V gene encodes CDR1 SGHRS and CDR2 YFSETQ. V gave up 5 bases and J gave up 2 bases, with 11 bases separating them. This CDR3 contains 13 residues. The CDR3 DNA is TGCGCCAGCAGAGTTAGCGGCACCTACGAGCAGTACTTC. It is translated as CASRVSGTYEQYF.

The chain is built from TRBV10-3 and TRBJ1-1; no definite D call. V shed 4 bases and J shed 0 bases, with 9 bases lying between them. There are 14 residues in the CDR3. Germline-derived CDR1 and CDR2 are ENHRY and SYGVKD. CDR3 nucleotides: TGTGCCATCAGTGTGAACAGCATGAACACTGAAGCTTTCTTT. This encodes CAISVNSMNTEAFF.

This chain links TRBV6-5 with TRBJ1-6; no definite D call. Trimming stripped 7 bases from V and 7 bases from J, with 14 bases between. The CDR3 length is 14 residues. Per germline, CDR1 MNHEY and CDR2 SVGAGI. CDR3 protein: CASTRHVMNSPLHF. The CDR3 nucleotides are TGTGCCAGCACTCGACACGTTATGAATTCACCCCTCCACTTT.

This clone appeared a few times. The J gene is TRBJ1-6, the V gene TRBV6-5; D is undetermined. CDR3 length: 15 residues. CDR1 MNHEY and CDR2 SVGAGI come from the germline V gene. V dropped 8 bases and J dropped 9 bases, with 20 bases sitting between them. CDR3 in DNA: TGTGCCAGCCTAATGAGAGAGATACCTCTTTCACCCCTCCACTTT. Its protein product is CASLMREIPLSPLHF.

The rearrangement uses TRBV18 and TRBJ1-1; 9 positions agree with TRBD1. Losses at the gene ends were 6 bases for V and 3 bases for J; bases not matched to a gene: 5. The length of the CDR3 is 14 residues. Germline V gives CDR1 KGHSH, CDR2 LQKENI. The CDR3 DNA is TGTGCCAGCTCCCTGACAGGGGGGGACACTGAAGCTTTCTTT. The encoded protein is CASSLTGGDTEAFF.